The TCR beta chain under discussion was sequenced for a study of T cells in Graves' hyperthyroidism and ophthalmopathy (dated by TCRdb to the late 2010s). Background for the entire study: Peripheral blood was sampled at the time of initial diagnosis, prior to any treatment. A discovery cohort of roughly 96 patients, fewer than 50 with Graves' ophthalmopathy and more than 55 with stable Graves' hyperthyroidism, was used to find distinguishing TCR V-J signatures. An independent validation cohort of about 20 hyperthyroidism patients and more than 15 patients who later progressed to ophthalmopathy tested prospective prediction of ophthalmopathy. The 75 to 100 discovery patients were divided at random into training and test sets in a 7:3 ratio. The study also compared thyroid tissue and blood T-cell repertoires from 6 or 7 Graves' hyperthyroidism patients. Following sampling, methimazole starting at 30 mg daily was given to hyperthyroidism patients, and high-dose intravenous methylprednisolone was given to ophthalmopathy patients. TCR Vbeta CDR3 sequencing of 140 or so peripheral blood samples (under 45 ophthalmopathy, 75 to 80 hyperthyroidism and approximately 17 progressor patients) is reported in the paper.

The TCR beta CDR3 regions were amplified from RNA transcripts. A first-round RT-PCR of the TCR CDR3 used the HTBI primer set with the Qiagen OneStep RT-PCR kit. The libraries were constructed in a second round of multiplex PCR and then size-selected and purified. The libraries were sequenced on an Illumina HiSeq2000 using paired-end 100 bp reads. The study's own analysis went as follows. SOAPnuke was used to process the raw data, with reads discarded if the reads contained adapters or uncalled bases, had a mean Phred below 15, or lacked an exact constant-primer or identifier match. COPE v1.2.5 was used to merge high-quality paired reads, and clonotypes were defined as unique nucleotide sequences. MiTCR v1.1 was used to align the clonotypes against IMGT TRBV, TRBD and TRBJ reference segments. The analysis included only V-J combinations with a frequency above 0.0001, which together covered about 99% of the repertoires. A TCS score was defined as the ratio of F50 (clonal expansion) to E x V (chaos), with BLOSUM62-based TCRdist applied between CDR3 peptides within each V-J. Welch's t-statistics and random forest reduced 514 V-J features to about 12, which were used in a naive Bayes classifier (R e1071). TCRdb reprocessed the public reads (quality trimming at Q25 with fastp, clone calling with MiXCR) and kept in-frame beta chains. Each CDR3 protein appears once, grouped with its most common genes and DNA. The V and J calls shown here were made by TCRdb, not taken from the authors' results. The sample has over 350,000 distinct CDR3 sequences on record, less than 20% of them singletons. Clones ranked in the top ten supply over 35% of the sample.

Inclusive of the bounding cysteine and phenylalanine, the CDR3 is 17 residues long. The DNA shown is the 51-base CDR3, in frame from base 1. V sheds 2 bases and J sheds 4 bases, leaving 21 bases between their ends. Via the germline V gene (reference sequence), CDR1 is SGHKS and CDR2 YYEKEE. This clonotype was observed many times. It has no known antigen specificity. No base quality values were provided; no much bigger clone lies one nucleotide off. Beyond this particular receptor, the publication reports: A 13 V-J signature model separated ophthalmopathy from stable hyperthyroidism, with 87.88% sensitivity and roughly 81% specificity in cross-validation and 80%/75% in testing. Most expanded thyroid clonotypes (frequency above 0.001) were also detected in blood, a finding suggesting that blood repertoires may reflect thyroid immune responses. In validation, progression to ophthalmopathy was predicted by the model with 70.59% sensitivity and 72.22% specificity, a median of around 6.5 months before onset. Sample size was not statistically predetermined, and investigators were not blinded to group allocation.

In the ophthalmopathy patients, disease was moderately to severely active, with a Clinical Activity Score of 3 or more, a NOSPECS grade of 4 or more, and a duration of less than 3 months. The study excluded patients with uncontrolled infections, other autoimmune diseases, pregnancy or lactation. Clinical symptoms, serum thyroxine and TRAb, thyroid ultrasound, and orbital computed tomography formed the basis for the diagnoses. PBMCs were separated from about 10 ml of fresh peripheral blood using Ficoll-Paque density gradient centrifugation. Total RNA was extracted with Trizol reagent, and quality was checked on an Agilent 2100 Bioanalyzer.

The clonotype originates from a young man with Graves' ophthalmopathy. Specimen: blood. The receptor chain draws on TRBV5-5 and TRBJ2-5; the D gene remains uncertain. The CDR3 protein sequence reads: CASSFSLMSGFVETQYF. The DNA is TGTGCCAGCAGCTTTAGCTTGATGTCCGGGTTCGTAGAGACCCAGTACTTC.